This entry lists 6 T cell receptor beta chains sequenced from one sample in a study of blood T cell repertoires in COVID-19. Repertoires were generated with immunoSEQ multiplex PCR, while TCRdb's copy carries only in-frame clones and drops some. The sample contains 200,000 to 250,000 clones, approximately 90% of which appear only once. The sample taken for sequencing was PBMCs or T cells enriched from blood (not recorded which). These receptors all stem from a woman aged 18-29 years in a cohort exposed to, infected with or recovered from COVID-19 (not recorded which).

This sequence joins TRBV4-1 and TRBJ2-3; the match to TRBD1 covers 9 bases. Per the germline V gene, CDR1 is MGHRA and CDR2 is YSYEKL. After removal of 4 bases from V and 1 base from J, the junction contained 3 bases not matched to a gene. CDR3 length equals 15 residues. The CDR3 sequence is CASSPGDRGTDTQYF. The CDR3 region has the DNA TGCGCCAGCAGCCCAGGGGACAGGGGCACAGATACGCAGTATTTT.

The rearrangement joins TRBV19 to TRBJ1-5, with TRBD1 identical over 7 bases. CDR3 length equals 13 residues. Trimming cost V 5 bases and J 7 bases; bases outside gene matches: 5. Germline V CDR1 and CDR2: LNHDA, SQIVND (reference sequence). The CDR3 region is CASSPQGSQPQHF. The CDR3, as DNA: TGTGCCAGTAGTCCACAGGGGTCGCAGCCCCAGCATTTT.

V and J are TRBV19 and TRBJ1-6; TRBD1 is a possible D gene (5 bases). The germline V gene encodes CDR1 LNHDA and CDR2 SQIVND (reference sequence). V was pared by 7 bases and J by 6 bases, with 10 bases between. CDR3 length equals 13 residues. CDR3 DNA sequence: TGTGCCAGTACAGGGAACTTTAATTCACCCCTCCACTTT. This translates into CASTGNFNSPLHF.

The V and J genes are TRBV24-1 and TRBJ2-1, with 12 bases fitting TRBD2. CDR1 is KGHDR and CDR2 is SFDVKD in the germline V gene. Trimming at V came to 5 bases and at J to 4 bases, leaving 2 bases not matched to a gene. The CDR3 is 15 amino acids. The CDR3 reads CATSALAGGYNEQFF. Here the CDR3 DNA reads TGTGCCACCAGTGCCCTAGCGGGGGGGTACAATGAGCAGTTCTTC.

The chain uses TRBV24-1 and TRBJ2-3; 12 bases are a match to TRBD2. V gave up 3 bases and J gave up 2 bases; unmatched junction bases: 8. The CDR3 is made up of 18 amino acids. CDR1 is KGHDR, CDR2 SFDVKD, per germline. CDR3 in DNA: TGTGCCACCAGTGATAGCCGGACTAGCGGGGCATACACAGATACGCAGTATTTT. It specifies CATSDSRTSGAYTDTQYF.

The V call is TRBV9, the J call TRBJ1-6; D call uncertain. CDR3 length: 13 residues. CDR1 and CDR2 (germline): SGDLS, YYNGEE. Trimming removed 0 bases from V and 9 bases from J, with 7 bases in between. The CDR3 loop reads CASSVAFSSPLHF. The DNA for the CDR3 is TGTGCCAGCAGCGTAGCCTTTAGTTCACCCCTCCACTTT.